The next 20 T cell receptor beta chains were all read from a single sample in a study of beta chain features in type 1 diabetes. Reverse transcription of all isolated RNA meant that expressed TCRB transcripts were sequenced. TCRdb's table, derived via immunoSEQ multiplex PCR, lists solely in-frame clones and lacks some. Of over 350,000 clones in the sample, about 14% are singletons; the top ten hold approximately 0.02%. Sequenced material: naive CD4+ T cells from blood. All receptors derive from a woman aged 18-30 years in good health.

This clone was found a few times. V and J are TRBV4-2 and TRBJ2-5; unclear D gene. Trimming cost V 1 base and J 0 bases, with 9 bases left between them. Germline CDR1 is LGHNA and CDR2 is YNFKEQ. CDR3 length: 15 amino acids. As DNA, the CDR3 is TGTGCCAGCAGCCAAGGTACTTTGTACCAAGAGACCCAGTACTTC. Translation gives CASSQGTLYQETQYF.

This clone has a handful of counts. The chain combines TRBV14 with TRBJ1-1; TRBD1 agrees at 7 bases. V lost 2 bases and J lost 4; bases outside the gene matches: 7. Germline V lookup: CDR1 SGHDN, CDR2 FVKESK. The CDR3 extends over 15 amino acids. In nucleotides, the CDR3 is TGTGCCAGCAGCCAAATAGGGGGCCTCCCCACTGAAGCTTTCTTT. Amino acids: CASSQIGGLPTEAFF.

The chain recombines TRBV2 with TRBJ1-5; the D is unclear. CDR1 and CDR2 (germline): SNHLY, FYNNEI. The CDR3 runs to 12 residues. Between the trimmed V and J ends, which lost 6 bases and 7 bases, there was a span of 10 bases. CDR3 sequence: CASRRDDQPQHF. The CDR3 DNA follows: TGTGCCAGCAGGAGGGATGACCAGCCCCAGCATTTT.

The V gene is TRBV30, the J gene TRBJ1-5; D gene unclear. V was cut by 2 bases and J by 4 bases, with 9 bases left in between. The CDR3 covers 13 residues. Germline V CDR1 and CDR2: GTSNPN, SVGIG (reference sequence). This chain's CDR3 is CAWSFTPNQPQHF. Here the CDR3 DNA reads TGTGCCTGGAGTTTCACACCAAATCAGCCCCAGCATTTT.

The CDR3 sequence is CASSRQYNEQFF. The CDR3 DNA reads as TGCGCCAGCAGTCGGCAGTACAATGAGCAGTTCTTC. The chain links TRBV23-1 to TRBJ2-1; no reliable D call. TRBV23-1 is an ORF, with its function uncertain. CDR3 length: 12 amino acids. The ends were cut back, 4 bases at V and 4 bases at J, with 5 bases in the middle.

This clone was counted between two and nine times. V and J are TRBV2 and TRBJ2-3; the match to TRBD1 covers 9 bases. CDR3 size: 15 residues. Germline lookup yields CDR1 SNHLY and CDR2 FYNNEI. Trimming cost V 4 bases and J 0 bases; bases outside gene matches: 2. CDR3 DNA: TGTGCCAGCAGTGGAGGGACAGGGAGCACAGATACGCAGTATTTT. Translation gives CASSGGTGSTDTQYF.

The chain links TRBV9 to TRBJ2-3; TRBD2 matches 8 bases. Trimming cost V 2 bases and J 2 bases; bases outside gene matches: 4. This CDR3 is built from 15 residues. CDR1 is SGDLS and CDR2 is YYNGEE in the germline V gene. Here the CDR3 reads CASSVTSGLTDTQYF. DNA of the CDR3: TGTGCCAGCAGCGTCACTAGCGGCCTCACAGATACGCAGTATTTT.

The chain couples TRBV5-1 to TRBJ2-1, with 9 bases fitting TRBD2. Germline CDR1 and CDR2: SGHRS and YFSETQ. The length of the CDR3 is 15 residues. V was pared by 4 bases and J by 9 bases, with 11 bases of the junction left unmatched. CDR3 sequence reads: CASSPALAGEVEQFF. CDR3 sequence (DNA): TGCGCCAGCAGCCCGGCCTTAGCGGGAGAAGTTGAGCAGTTCTTC.

The chain carries TRBV9 and TRBJ2-3; weak D call: TRBD2 (6 bases). Germline CDR1 is SGDLS and CDR2 is YYNGEE. The CDR3 has 15 amino acids. V dropped 3 bases and J dropped 5 bases, with 16 bases sitting between them. CDR3 residues: CASSAGLQGGDTQYF. CDR3 DNA sequence: TGTGCCAGCAGCGCCGGGCTCCAGGGAGGAGATACGCAGTATTTT.

V is TRBV29-1 and J is TRBJ2-3; TRBD2 aligns across 14 bases. V gave up 6 bases and J gave up 4 bases; unmatched junction bases: 9. CDR1 and CDR2 from the germline V gene are SQVTM and ANQGSEA. This CDR3 has 16 amino acids. As DNA, the CDR3 is TGCAGCGTCGCCGGGACTAGCGGGAGCATGGCAGATACGCAGTATTTT. This gives the protein CSVAGTSGSMADTQYF.

This clone was counted between two and nine times. The chain couples TRBV19 to TRBJ2-7, with 8 bases that match TRBD2. CDR1 LNHDA and CDR2 SQIVND come from the germline V gene (reference sequence). This CDR3 is built from 14 residues. V lost 4 bases and J lost 5; bases outside the gene matches: 7. CDR3 DNA: TGTGCCAGTAGTAGAGAGCGGGAGTTCAACGAGCAGTACTTC. Encoded protein: CASSREREFNEQYF.

This clone was counted only a few times. CDR3 in amino acids: CASSSGGVGEAFF. For the CDR3, the DNA is TGTGCCAGCAGTTCAGGGGGAGTAGGTGAAGCTTTCTTT. The rearrangement joins TRBV28 to TRBJ1-1; TRBD1 matches 7 bases. From germline, CDR1 is MDHEN and CDR2 SYDVKM. V shed 4 bases and J 7 bases; nucleotides not matched to a gene: 6. CDR3 size: 13 residues.

This clone was counted only a few times. The V call is TRBV18, the J call TRBJ2-1; TRBD1 agrees at 11 bases. Germline CDR1 reads KGHSH; CDR2 reads LQKENI. The junction had 10 bases not matched to a gene; V was cut back by 6 bases and J by 3 bases. This CDR3 contains 17 residues. CDR3 residues: CASSGQGASKGYNEQFF. CDR3 in DNA: TGTGCCAGCTCCGGACAGGGGGCAAGTAAAGGCTACAATGAGCAGTTCTTC.

The chain combines TRBV10-2 with TRBJ1-2; no reliable D call. V lost 6 bases, J lost 7 bases, and 15 bases lay in between. The CDR3 sequence is 13 residues long. Germline V gives CDR1 WSHSY, CDR2 SAAADI. The CDR3 nucleotides are TGCGCCAGCAGCGAGGTTGAGGCGCGTGGCTACACCTTC. This sequence encodes CASSEVEARGYTF.

The chain carries TRBV19 and TRBJ2-1; 7 nucleotides match TRBD2. CDR1 and CDR2 from the germline V gene are LNHDA and SQIVND (reference sequence). There are 16 residues in the CDR3. The V gene end was trimmed by 3 bases and the J gene end by 8 bases; junction bases not matched to a gene: 13. The CDR3 here is CASSILSAGSSHEQFF. The CDR3 DNA follows: TGTGCCAGTAGTATCCTCTCAGCGGGAAGTTCCCATGAGCAGTTCTTC.

The J gene is TRBJ2-1, the V gene TRBV11-3; TRBD1 matches 7 bases. Trimming took 6 bases from V and 2 from J; bases not matched to a gene: 7. The CDR3 runs 15 residues. Germline V CDR1 and CDR2: SGHNT, YENEEA. The CDR3 region is CASSQVRGPYNEQFF. CDR3 nucleotides: TGTGCCAGCAGTCAGGTGAGGGGGCCCTACAATGAGCAGTTCTTC.

This clone showed up just a few times. The V and J genes are TRBV9 and TRBJ2-3, with a tentative D call TRBD2 (5 bases). V lost 3 bases and J 2 bases, leaving 10 bases between the germline ends. The CDR3 is 14 amino acids. From germline, CDR1 is SGDLS and CDR2 YYNGEE. In DNA form, the CDR3 reads TGTGCCAGCAGCGCCGGGGAGTTCACAGATACGCAGTATTTT. Residues: CASSAGEFTDTQYF. Based on the CDR3 plus reference TRBV9 and TRBJ2-3, the full variable domain is DSGVTQTPKHLITATGQRVTLRCSPRSGDLSVYWYQQSLDQGLQFLIQYYNGEERAKGNILERFSAQQFPDLHSELNLSSLELGDSALYFCASSAGEFTDTQYFGPGTRLTVL.

This clone was detected only a few times. The rearrangement links TRBV28 to TRBJ2-7; D perhaps matches TRBD1 (6 bases). There are 15 residues in the CDR3. CDR1 and CDR2 (germline): MDHEN, SYDVKM. The germline V and J ends were trimmed by 4 bases and 4 bases, with 17 bases remaining between them. The CDR3 nucleotides are TGTGCCAGCAGTTCTCGGGGCAGGGGAGAATACGAGCAGTACTTC. It codes for CASSSRGRGEYEQYF.

This clone came up a few times. The genes are TRBV5-4 and TRBJ2-2; D remains ambiguous. The CDR3 is 15 amino acids. Trimming shortened V by 0 bases and J by 0 bases, and 6 bases separated the two germline ends. Germline V gene lookup returns CDR1 SGHNT and CDR2 YYREEE (reference sequence). CDR3 DNA: TGTGCCAGCAGCTTGGTTCACTCGAACACCGGGGAGCTGTTTTTT. It translates to CASSLVHSNTGELFF.

The chain has TRBV18 and TRBJ2-7; a weak D match, TRBD1 (5 bases). CDR3 length equals 15 residues. The germline gives CDR1 KGHSH, CDR2 LQKENI. V lost 2 bases to trimming and J lost 4 bases, with 15 bases between them. The CDR3 DNA follows: TGTGCCAGCTCACCAACGGTAGTAGGGGCTTACGAGCAGTACTTC. This sequence encodes CASSPTVVGAYEQYF.